This entry lists 21 T cell receptor beta chains sequenced from one sample in a study of blood T cell repertoires in COVID-19. The repertoire was sequenced with immunoSEQ multiplex PCR; TCRdb's copy has only in-frame clones and lacks some. The table records about 100,000 clones, about 80% of them present only once. Sample: peripheral blood. These receptors all stem from a woman in her sixties or seventies with acute or convalescent COVID-19.

The rearrangement joins TRBV28 to TRBJ2-2; D remains unclear. V gave up 1 base and J gave up 4 bases, with 7 bases separating them. The CDR3 contains 14 residues. The germline gives CDR1 MDHEN, CDR2 SYDVKM. CDR3 nucleotide sequence: TGTGCCAGCAGTTTATCCAGACTCACCGGGGAGCTGTTTTTT. Translated: CASSLSRLTGELFF.

The chain couples TRBV28 to TRBJ1-6, with unresolved D. Germline loops: CDR1 MDHEN, CDR2 SYDVKM. V lost 2 bases to trimming and J lost 7 bases, with 12 bases between them. The CDR3 is made up of 15 amino acids. The CDR3, as DNA: TGTGCCAGCAGTTTACTTAGCGGGTCAAATTCACCCCTCCACTTT. It translates to CASSLLSGSNSPLHF.

The chain links TRBV2 to TRBJ2-3; the D gene is possibly TRBD1 (5 bases). Trimming removed 1 base from V and 2 bases from J, with 7 bases in between. The germline V gene encodes CDR1 SNHLY and CDR2 FYNNEI. The CDR3 contains 14 residues. The CDR3 DNA is TGTGCCAGCAGTGAAGGCAGGGTCACAGATACGCAGTATTTT. As protein: CASSEGRVTDTQYF. Filled out from reference TRBV2 and TRBJ2-3, the complete variable domain reads EPEVTQTPSHQVTQMGQEVILRCVPISNHLYFYWYRQILGQKVEFLVSFYNNEISEKSEIFDDQFSVERPDGSNFTLKIRSTKLEDSAMYFCASSEGRVTDTQYFGPGTRLTVL.

V usage is TRBV9 and J usage is TRBJ1-3, with D perhaps matching TRBD1 (5 bases). The V end was cut by 4 bases, the J end by 0 bases, with 11 bases between. The length of the CDR3 is 15 residues. From germline, CDR1 is SGDLS and CDR2 YYNGEE. The CDR3 nucleotides are TGTGCCAGCAGCCCGGGGACTCTCTCTGGAAACACCATATATTTT. The encoded protein is CASSPGTLSGNTIYF.

This clone showed up just a few times. The V call is TRBV29-1, the J call TRBJ1-2; no firm D call. V was trimmed by 0 bases and J by 1 base, leaving 12 bases between them. The length of the CDR3 is 15 residues. Germline V gene lookup returns CDR1 SQVTM and CDR2 ANQGSEA. The CDR3 coding sequence is TGCAGCGTTGAAGAAGTCAGAACTAATAACTATGGCTACACCTTC. It is translated as CSVEEVRTNNYGYTF.

This clone is a singleton in its sample. This rearrangement joins TRBV9 to TRBJ2-7; TRBD1 matches 9 bases. This CDR3 comprises 15 residues. CDR1 is SGDLS and CDR2 is YYNGEE in the germline V gene. With 5 bases clipped from V and 6 bases from J, the junction kept 12 bases outside the gene matches. The CDR3 DNA sequence: TGTGCCAGCAGTTTAGGACAGGGGCCCCTCTTCGAGCAGTACTTC. The encoded protein is CASSLGQGPLFEQYF. Variable domain in full (rest from reference TRBV9 and TRBJ2-7): DSGVTQTPKHLITATGQRVTLRCSPRSGDLSVYWYQQSLDQGLQFLIQYYNGEERAKGNILERFSAQQFPDLHSELNLSSLELGDSALYFCASSLGQGPLFEQYFGPGTRLTVT.

The V gene is TRBV5-1, the J gene TRBJ1-4, with a tentative D call TRBD1 (6 bases). CDR3 length equals 14 residues. The germline gives CDR1 SGHRS, CDR2 YFSETQ. The germline V and J ends were trimmed by 4 bases and 8 bases, with 15 bases remaining between them. The CDR3 spells CASSRWDIDEKLFF. As DNA, the CDR3 is TGCGCCAGCAGCCGATGGGACATAGACGAAAAACTGTTTTTT.

The J gene is TRBJ2-3, the V gene TRBV5-1; 15 bases align to TRBD2. Germline V gene lookup returns CDR1 SGHRS and CDR2 YFSETQ. This CDR3 spans 17 amino acids. V was pared by 4 bases and J by 0 bases, with 3 bases of the junction left unmatched. CDR3 sequence (DNA): TGCGCCAGCAGCGGGACTAGCGGGGGGTCTAGCACAGATACGCAGTATTTT. Protein: CASSGTSGGSSTDTQYF. Variable domain in full (rest from reference TRBV5-1 and TRBJ2-3): KAGVTQTPRYLIKTRGQQVTLSCSPISGHRSVSWYQQTPGQGLQFLFEYFSETQRNKGNFPGRFSGRQFSNSRSEMNVSTLELGDSALYLCASSGTSGGSSTDTQYFGPGTRLTVL.

DNA of the CDR3: TGTGCCAGCAGTGAATCCAGGGACAGGGACACAGATACGCAGTATTTT. Amino acids: CASSESRDRDTDTQYF. The rearrangement joins TRBV25-1 to TRBJ2-3, with TRBD1 matching over 9 bases. Trimming at V came to 1 base and at J to 2 bases, leaving 4 bases not matched to a gene. CDR3 length equals 16 residues. CDR1 and CDR2 (germline): MGHDK, SYGVNS.

This rearrangement joins TRBV6-5 to TRBJ1-3; D is possibly TRBD1 (5 bases). Germline V gene data show CDR1 as MNHEY and CDR2 as SVGAGI. The CDR3 is made up of 14 amino acids. V was cut by 8 bases and J by 0 bases, with 11 bases left in between. In DNA, the CDR3 is TGTGCCAGCGGGGACTCCTACTCTGGAAACACCATATATTTT. Protein product: CASGDSYSGNTIYF.

This chain joins TRBV18 and TRBJ1-1; D remains ambiguous. This CDR3 spans 12 amino acids. V was pared by 3 bases and J by 11 bases, with 13 bases between. Germline-derived CDR1 and CDR2 are KGHSH and LQKENI. The CDR3 coding sequence is TGTGCCAGCTCACCCGAGAGGCGGGATGCTTTCTTT. Translated: CASSPERRDAFF.

The chain uses TRBV6-5 and TRBJ2-2; the match to TRBD1 covers 9 bases. The length of the CDR3 is 15 residues. CDR1 MNHEY and CDR2 SVGAGI come from the germline V gene. Losses at the gene ends were 1 base for V and 7 bases for J; bases not matched to a gene: 4. The chain's CDR3 is CASSYLATGGGELFF. The CDR3 DNA follows: TGTGCCAGCAGTTACTTAGCGACAGGGGGCGGGGAGCTGTTTTTT.

CDR3 DNA: TGTGCCAGCAGTGCCGGGACAGGGTGGAATGAGCAGTTCTTC. This encodes CASSAGTGWNEQFF. The chain recombines TRBV11-3 with TRBJ2-1; 9 nucleotides align to TRBD1. Germline CDR1 is SGHNT and CDR2 is YENEEA. CDR3 size: 14 residues. V lost 6 bases to trimming and J lost 7 bases; unmatched junction nucleotides: 7.

V is TRBV5-1 and J is TRBJ1-4, with a weak D call TRBD1 (6 bases). The germline V and J ends were trimmed by 4 bases and 11 bases, with 21 bases remaining between them. Germline V gives CDR1 SGHRS, CDR2 YFSETQ. The CDR3 length is 15 residues. CDR3 loop: CASSIRQDSAEKLFF. CDR3 nucleotide sequence: TGCGCCAGCAGCATACGACAGGACTCCGCCGAGAAACTGTTTTTT.

V is TRBV5-1 and J is TRBJ2-1; 8 bases are a match to TRBD2. Per germline, CDR1 SGHRS and CDR2 YFSETQ. V lost 1 base, J lost 2 bases, and 5 bases stayed unmatched. The CDR3 is 16 amino acids. This CDR3 reads CASSLSNGGAYNEQFF. CDR3 sequence (DNA): TGCGCCAGCAGCTTGAGTAACGGGGGGGCCTACAATGAGCAGTTCTTC.

The chain has TRBV5-1 and TRBJ2-7, with 7 bases aligning to TRBD1. The V gene end was trimmed by 1 base and the J gene end by 2 bases; junction bases not matched to a gene: 3. CDR1 is SGHRS and CDR2 is YFSETQ in the germline V gene. This CDR3 region has 14 residues. The CDR3 reads CASSLRQGPYEQYF. The CDR3 DNA sequence: TGCGCCAGCAGCTTGAGACAGGGCCCCTACGAGCAGTACTTC.

This clone was counted a single time. The chain couples TRBV4-1 to TRBJ1-6, with D unresolved. The CDR3 consists of 16 residues. The V end was cut by 2 bases, the J end by 7 bases, with 15 bases between. Germline V gene lookup returns CDR1 MGHRA and CDR2 YSYEKL. For the CDR3, the DNA is TGCGCCAGCAGCCAACATCCACAGACCCCAAATTCACCCCTCCACTTT. Amino acids: CASSQHPQTPNSPLHF.

The chain couples TRBV7-8 to TRBJ1-2, with D possibly TRBD1 on 6 matching bases. V was cut by 4 bases and J by 6 bases, with 21 bases left in between. Germline lookup yields CDR1 SGHVS and CDR2 FQNEAQ. The CDR3 covers 16 residues. Written as DNA, the CDR3 is TGTGCCAGCAGCTCGTACGGGACATACGGGGACGATGGCTACACCTTC. This encodes CASSSYGTYGDDGYTF.

The chain carries TRBV19 and TRBJ2-2; 7 nucleotides line up with TRBD1. Germline values: CDR1 LNHDA, CDR2 SQIVND (reference sequence). This CDR3 has 15 amino acids. V dropped 8 bases and J dropped 6; count of bases not matched to a gene: 12. Here the CDR3 DNA reads TGTGCCAGTCGGGAACAGGGGATTCGGGCCGGGGAGCTGTTTTTT. This encodes CASREQGIRAGELFF. Full variable domain (missing parts from reference TRBV19 and TRBJ2-2): DGGITQSPKYLFRKEGQNVTLSCEQNLNHDAMYWYRQDPGQGLRLIYYSQIVNDFQKGDIAEGYSVSREKKESFPLTVTSAQKNPTAFYLCASREQGIRAGELFFGEGSRLTVL.

This clone was seen a few times. Here the CDR3 DNA reads TGTGCCAGCAGGGGACAGGGCGGACGGGACACTGAAGCTTTCTTT. Protein product: CASRGQGGRDTEAFF. The V call is TRBV2, the J call TRBJ1-1, with 9 bases aligning to TRBD1. This CDR3 is built from 15 residues. Germline CDR1 is SNHLY and CDR2 is FYNNEI. Unmatched junction bases numbered 8, after V lost 6 bases and J lost 3 bases.

This clone was detected only once. The rearrangement joins TRBV6-2 or TRBV6-3 to TRBJ2-7, with a possible D match to TRBD2 (6 bases). V was shortened by 3 bases and J by 5 bases, with 14 bases between the two germline ends. This CDR3 contains 14 residues. Per the germline V gene, CDR1 is MNHEY and CDR2 is SVGEGT. In DNA, the CDR3 is TGTGCCAGCAGTTATCCTCGACTAGAGGACGAGCAGTACGTC. Translated, it gives CASSYPRLEDEQYV.